Given below is one T cell receptor beta chain in context. Its antigen is still unknown. Within one base of it there is no much larger clone, and no base qualities were kept. This sample is part of a study of shared clonotypes between healthy human individuals (dated by TCRdb to 2019 to 2021). Background on the whole study: A few men and a couple of women, aged 18 to 49 years, made up the cohort. For each donor, CD4 naive and CD4 memory were each given three plates, CD8 naive was given two plates, and CD8 memory was given one plate. The study deeply sequenced blood TCR repertoires of about 5 healthy adults to estimate repertoire size and the extent of clonotype sharing between individuals. Different laboratories and diverse techniques were used to prepare libraries and sequence TCR repertoires, to increase sequencing depth and limit assay-specific biases. Between about 0.94 and 8.9 billion PBMCs per donor were obtained by leukapheresis. The paper as a whole reports these results and caveats: Compared with non-shared clonotypes, the clonotypes found in all four sorted-subset donors had higher generation probabilities. Incomplete sequencing was indicated by rarefaction of sorted-subset datasets, despite the large sequencing depth. Pairwise subsampling indicated that sequencing depth was expected to affect the degree of clonotype sharing among donors. Sharing across several donors was observed for about 5% of naive CD4, 3% to 3.5% of naive CD8, over 2% of memory CD4, and roughly 0.4% of memory CD8 clonotypes. Sampling was limited to blood, and TCR repertoires in tissue likely differ from TCR repertoires in blood. Larger estimated clonotype richness was generally found for naive subsets than for memory subsets. Because the study included only a small number of donors, the genetic and exposure-history diversity represented was limited.

Between the V and J ends, shortened by 0 bases and 2 bases respectively, the junction contains 4 bases. Taken from cysteine to phenylalanine, the CDR3 has 13 residues. The sequence is cut down to CDR3 DNA, 39 bases in frame from base 1. Taken from the germline V gene, the CDR1 and CDR2 loops are SGHTS and YDEGEE. Using the deep immunoSEQ assay, TCR CDR3 regions were amplified from genomic DNA by multiplex PCR. Genomic DNA extracted from each cell subset was distributed evenly over all wells of several immunoSEQ 96-well plates, and each plate served as one replicate. For sorted subsets, around 0.2 ug of genomic DNA, equivalent to some 33,000 T cell genomes, went into each replicate PCR. Purified libraries were quantified with a Qubit 3.0 fluorometer, sized on a Bioanalyzer 2100, and re-quantified with the KAPA Library Quantification kit. Each immunoSEQ 96-well plate was sequenced on its own single-read 150-cycle Illumina NextSeq 550 flow cell. The study's own analysis went as follows. Because only junctional sequences without quality scores were contained in the immunoSEQ output, filtering matching that applied to full-length reads could not be performed. To assign V/J genes and CDR3, sequences were annotated using PyIR, a Python wrapper for IgBLAST v1.9, with IMGT germline references. Any read was removed if the V/J assignment was weak (E-value above 1e-6), the CDR3 was missing, or the read contained stop codons, out-of-frame junctions, or ambiguous translated residues. A V3J clonotype was defined by an identical inferred V gene, J gene, and CDR3 amino acid sequence. To compute the percentage overlap between repertoires, the number of shared unique clonotypes was divided by the size of the smaller repertoire. Three approaches were used to assess repertoire richness: RTK rarefaction, the Chao1 estimator, and Recon v2.1 estimates of unobserved clonotypes. Generation probabilities for all TCRbeta clonotypes obtained by the gDNA method from several donors were computed using OLGA. The source is immuneACCESS, and TCRdb retained only in-frame sequences with V and J called. Part of the clones is not carried over; for the studies checked, unresolved V genes explain less than half of this, and the remainder is unexplained. V and J calls plus clone size are reproduced from that table; the DNA served to infer D and trimming. This sample comprises 900,000 to 1,200,000 clones, about 84% of them detected only once. The leading ten clones occupy roughly 0.57% of the sample.

The donors were healthy, HIV-negative adults with no recently reported acute infections or vaccinations. Only Caucasian adults living in Nashville, Tennessee, USA were represented among the donors. CD4+ T cells were enriched through magnetic negative selection, after which naive cells were positively selected on CD45RA and the remaining negative fraction served as the memory subset. After blood collection by leukapheresis, PBMCs were isolated using Ficoll-Histopaque density gradient centrifugation and then cryopreserved in the vapor phase of liquid nitrogen. Analytical flow cytometry was used to check the purity and quantity of each magnetically sorted T cell population. From each sorted fraction, genomic DNA was isolated and quantified by UV absorbance on a Nanodrop 2000c.

The rearranged segments are TRBV5-8 and TRBJ2-3, with the D gene uncertain. Sequenced material: memory CD4+ T cells from PBMCs. The cell subset or site label here, explained by the study, means: CD45RA-negative fraction. The TCR was taken from a young man in good health. Some clones in this sample may be carry-over from other donors' samples. Read as DNA, the sequence is TGTGCCAGCAGCTTGGCCCACACAGATACGCAGTATTTT. Its amino acids are CASSLAHTDTQYF.